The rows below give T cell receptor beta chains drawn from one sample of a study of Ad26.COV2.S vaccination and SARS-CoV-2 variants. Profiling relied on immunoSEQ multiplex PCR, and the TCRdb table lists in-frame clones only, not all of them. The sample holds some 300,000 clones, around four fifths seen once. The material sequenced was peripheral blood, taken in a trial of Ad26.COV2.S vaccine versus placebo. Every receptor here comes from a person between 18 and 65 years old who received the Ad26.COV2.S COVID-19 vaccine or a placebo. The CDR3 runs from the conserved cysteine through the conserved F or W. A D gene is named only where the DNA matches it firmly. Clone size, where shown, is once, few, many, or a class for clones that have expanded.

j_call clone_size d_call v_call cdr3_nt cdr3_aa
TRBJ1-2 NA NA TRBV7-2 TGTGCCAGCAGCTCAGGGATCAGGGCCTATGGCTACACCTTC CASSSGIRAYGYTF
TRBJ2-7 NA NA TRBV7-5 TGTGTCAGAAGCTTCCGGTTATCCTACGAGCAGTACTTC CVRSFRLSYEQYF
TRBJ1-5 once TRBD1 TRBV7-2 TGTGCCAGCAGCTTACTGGACAGGGGGACTAACAATCAGCCCCAGCATTTT CASSLLDRGTNNQPQHF
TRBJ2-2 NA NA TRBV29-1 TGCAGCGTTGAAGCGATTACGACGGGGAACACCGGGGAGCTGTTTTTT CSVEAITTGNTGELFF
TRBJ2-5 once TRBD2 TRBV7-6 TGTGCCAGCAGCTTAGCCCCCAGCGGGGGGCACGAGACCCAGTACTTC CASSLAPSGGHETQYF
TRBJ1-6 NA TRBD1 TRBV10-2 TGCGCCAGCACCGACGCCGGGACAGCGTTTACTCCTCGGCCCGGATCACCCCTCCACTTT CASTDAGTAFTPRPGSPLHF
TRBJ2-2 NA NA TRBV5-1 TGCGCCAGCAGCTTGACCGAAGCGAACACCGGGGAGCTGTTTTTT CASSLTEANTGELFF
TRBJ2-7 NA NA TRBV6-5 TGTGCCAGCAGCCAATTTCTCTACTACGAGCAGTACTTC CASSQFLYYEQYF
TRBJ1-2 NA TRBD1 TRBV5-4 TGTGCCAGCAGCTTGGCCCTTGACAGGGGTTATGGCTACACCTTC CASSLALDRGYGYTF
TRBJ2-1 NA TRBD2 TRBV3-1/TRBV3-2 TGTGCCAGCAGCCAAGCGAGCGGGGCCTACAATGAGCAGTTCTTC CASSQASGAYNEQFF
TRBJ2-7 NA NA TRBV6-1 TGTGCCAGCAGTGTCCTGGGGGGACGCTCACCTCTCGAGCAGTACTTC CASSVLGGRSPLEQYF
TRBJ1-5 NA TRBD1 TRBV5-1 TGCGCCAGCAGCTTGGGGACAGGCGGCAATCAGCCCCAGCATTTT CASSLGTGGNQPQHF
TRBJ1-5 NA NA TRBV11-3 TGTGCCAGCAGCTTAAGTACGAATCAGCCCCAGCATTTT CASSLSTNQPQHF
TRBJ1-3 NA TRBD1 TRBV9 TGTGCCAGCAGCGTAGACCCCCTCGTTACAGGGGGTGGAAACACCATATATTTT CASSVDPLVTGGGNTIYF
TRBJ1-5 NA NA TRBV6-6 TGTGCCAGCAGTTACTCGGGAGGGTTCAATCAGCCCCAGCATTTT CASSYSGGFNQPQHF
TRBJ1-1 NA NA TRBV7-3 TGTGCCAGCAGCTTATGGATGAACACTGAAGCTTTCTTT CASSLWMNTEAFF
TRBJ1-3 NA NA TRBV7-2 TGTGCCAGCAGCTTAGAATTTACACAGGGCAGCACCATATATTTT CASSLEFTQGSTIYF
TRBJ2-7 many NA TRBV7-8 TGTGCCACCGGACCCAGGGGCAACTTCGAGCAGTACTTC CATGPRGNFEQYF
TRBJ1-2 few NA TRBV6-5 TGTGCCAGCAGTTCAGGGTTCTATGGCTACACCTTC CASSSGFYGYTF
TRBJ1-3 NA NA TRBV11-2 TGTGCCAGCAGCCGCTCCCCAGGGCGGGGAAACACCATATATTTT CASSRSPGRGNTIYF
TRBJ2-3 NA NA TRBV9 TGTGCCAGCAGCCCCCGGGACTTCTCCACAGATACGCAGTATTTT CASSPRDFSTDTQYF
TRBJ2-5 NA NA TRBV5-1 TGCGCCAGCAGCTTCCGGGACCTCGGGGAGACCCAGTACTTC CASSFRDLGETQYF
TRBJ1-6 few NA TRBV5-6 TGTGCCAGCAGCTTCCCGTTACGAGATTCACCCCTCCACTTT CASSFPLRDSPLHF
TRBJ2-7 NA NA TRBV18 TGTGCCAGCTCACCTTCGAAGGGCGGCTACGAGCAGTACTTC CASSPSKGGYEQYF
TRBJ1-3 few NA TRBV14 TGTGCCAGCCGCCTTCACTCTGGAAACACCATATATTTT CASRLHSGNTIYF
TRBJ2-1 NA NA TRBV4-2 TGTGCCAGCAGCCAGGCGGGGACTCCCCACTACAATGAGCAGTTCTTC CASSQAGTPHYNEQFF
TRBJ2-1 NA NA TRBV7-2 TGTGCCAGCAGCCTGGGACTTAACAATGAGCAGTTCTTC CASSLGLNNEQFF
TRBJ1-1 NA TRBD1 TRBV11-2 TGTGCCAGCAGCGGATACAGGGGACCCTCCACTGAAGCTTTCTTT CASSGYRGPSTEAFF
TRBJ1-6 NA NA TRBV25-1 TGTGCCAGCAGTTTTCCCCGAAGGAATTCACCCCTCCACTTT CASSFPRRNSPLHF
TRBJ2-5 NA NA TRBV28 TGTGCCAGCAGTTTTGGTATAGCGGTACAAGAGACCCAGTACTTC CASSFGIAVQETQYF
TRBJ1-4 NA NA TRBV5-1 TGCGCCAGCAGCTTGGACAGAACGAATGAAAAACTGTTTTTT CASSLDRTNEKLFF
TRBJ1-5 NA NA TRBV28 TGTGCCAGCAGTCCCCCCGGTAGCAATCAGCCCCAGCATTTT CASSPPGSNQPQHF
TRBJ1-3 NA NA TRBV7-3 TGTGCCAGCAGCCCCGGGTTGGGGTCTGGAAACACCATATATTTT CASSPGLGSGNTIYF
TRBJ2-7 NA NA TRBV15 TGTGCCACCAGTACCGGGCTTAGCTCCTACGAGCAGTACTTC CATSTGLSSYEQYF